This TCR beta chain was observed in a study of PD-1 blockade in classical Hodgkin lymphoma. Assay: immunoSEQ multiplex PCR; the TCRdb copy retains only in-frame clones and omits some. The sample gives some 110,000 clones, roughly 87% of which show up once; around 17% is in the top ten. The time point is: cycle 4 day 1 (C4D1), after less than 7 weeks of nivolumab. Each patient experienced a relapse that followed autologous stem cell transplantation, and brentuximab vedotin exposure varied. Complete response, partial response or progressive disease made up the best responses. Study-wide points: Whereas CD4+ TCR diversity had risen significantly by C4D1, CD8+ TCR diversity had not. There remain no defined causes for the repertoire differences, which possibly reflect disease activity or prior therapy. Newly diagnosed patients reportedly trailed healthy donors in baseline TCR diversity.

Of note for this clone: Antigen unknown.

The CDR3 spans 14 residues. V shed 7 bases and J 1 base; nucleotides not matched to a gene: 5. From germline, CDR1 is SNHLY and CDR2 FYNNEI. This chain joins TRBV2 and TRBJ1-1, with TRBD1 matching over 8 bases. This TCR was sampled from a human donor with classical Hodgkin lymphoma. Source: peripheral blood mononuclear cells (PBMCs), taken before the fourth cycle of nivolumab. CDR3: CASTRDRRNTEAFF. Here the CDR3 DNA reads TGTGCCAGCACAAGGGACAGGAGGAACACTGAAGCTTTCTTT.